The 21 T cell receptor beta chains below all came from one sample that was sequenced in a study of OX40 agonist ivuxolimab in advanced cancers. Some clones are missing from TCRdb's copy, which holds only in-frame ones; the method was immunoSEQ multiplex PCR. The sample holds some 60,000 clones, about 90% seen once. Sequencing used CD4+ or CD8+ T cells sorted from blood, obtained in a trial of the OX40 agonist ivuxolimab. Receptors were obtained from an adult with an advanced solid tumor such as melanoma, head and neck, liver or kidney cancer.

The chain employs TRBV4-1 and TRBJ2-2; perhaps TRBD2 as D (7 bases). The germline CDR1 and CDR2 sequences are MGHRA and YSYEKL. The CDR3 spans 15 residues. V lost 3 bases, J lost 4 bases, and 12 bases lay in between. CDR3 protein: CASSHRGGGTGELFF. The CDR3 coding sequence is TGCGCCAGCAGCCATAGGGGGGGAGGCACCGGGGAGCTGTTTTTT.

The chain couples TRBV2 to TRBJ2-7, with a possible D match to TRBD2 (5 bases). V was shortened by 2 bases and J by 5 bases, with 16 bases between the two germline ends. CDR3 length: 15 amino acids. Per the germline V gene, CDR1 is SNHLY and CDR2 is FYNNEI. CDR3 residues: CASSERRESVHEQYF. CDR3 nucleotides: TGTGCCAGCAGTGAAAGACGGGAATCGGTCCACGAGCAGTACTTC.

The chain joins TRBV7-9 to TRBJ2-7; a weak D match, TRBD2 (7 bases). Looked up from germline, CDR1 is SEHNR and CDR2 is FQNEAQ (reference sequence). V was trimmed by 5 bases and J by 6 bases, leaving 17 bases between them. The CDR3 length is 14 residues. The CDR3 loop is CASSLGTGRGEQYF. The CDR3, as DNA: TGTGCCAGCAGCCTCGGCACAGGGAGGGGCGAGCAGTACTTC.

The V gene is TRBV6-6, the J gene TRBJ2-3; TRBD2 matches at 9 bases. CDR1 and CDR2 (germline): MNHNY, SVGAGI (reference sequence). This CDR3 is 15 amino acids long. Trimming took 2 bases from V and 6 from J; bases not matched to a gene: 6. The CDR3 DNA reads TGTGCCAGCAGTTACGCAAGCGGGAGGATTGATACGCAGTATTTT. As protein: CASSYASGRIDTQYF.

This clone was seen once. J is TRBJ2-7 and V is TRBV15; no firm D call. V was trimmed by 0 bases and J by 0 bases, leaving 12 bases between them. CDR3 length equals 16 residues. Germline assignment: CDR1 LNHNV and CDR2 YYDKDF (reference sequence). The CDR3 loop reads CATSRDRALSSYEQYF. CDR3 DNA sequence: TGTGCCACCAGCAGAGATCGAGCGCTATCCTCCTACGAGCAGTACTTC.

The genes are TRBV4-3 and TRBJ2-3; 10 nucleotides line up with TRBD2. J gave up 3 bases and V 1 base, and 4 bases lay outside the gene matches. Germline V gene sequence: CDR1 LGHNA, CDR2 YSLEER. CDR3 length equals 16 residues. This CDR3 reads CASSQGSGRATDTQYF. CDR3 in DNA: TGCGCCAGCAGCCAAGGAAGCGGGAGGGCAACAGATACGCAGTATTTT.

This clone was seen more than once but under ten times. The chain joins TRBV7-9 to TRBJ1-1; D ambiguous. Germline assignment: CDR1 SEHNR and CDR2 FQNEAQ (reference sequence). The CDR3 contains 16 residues. V was clipped by 5 bases and J by 1 base, with 17 bases between them. CDR3 loop: CASSPAGLSWNTEAFF. CDR3 in DNA: TGTGCCAGCAGCCCAGCGGGGTTGAGTTGGAACACTGAAGCTTTCTTT.

CDR3 region: CASSIGVNTEAFF. CDR3 nucleotide sequence: TGCGCCAGCAGCATCGGGGTGAACACTGAAGCTTTCTTT. The chain uses TRBV4-3 and TRBJ1-1; D is undetermined. V lost 5 bases and J 0 bases, leaving 7 bases between the germline ends. Germline V CDR1 and CDR2: LGHNA, YSLEER. The CDR3 has 13 amino acids.

This sequence joins TRBV2 and TRBJ2-5; perhaps D is TRBD1 or TRBD2 (5 bases each). Germline-derived CDR1 and CDR2 are SNHLY and FYNNEI. V lost 5 bases to trimming and J lost 1 base, with 8 bases between them. The CDR3 is made up of 13 amino acids. Here the CDR3 reads CASSTGTQETQYF. In DNA, the CDR3 is TGTGCCAGCAGTACCGGGACCCAAGAGACCCAGTACTTC.

This clone was seen once. DNA of the CDR3: TGTGCCAGCAGCTTTCGGGGGCTGGATGAGCAGTTCTTC. Translating gives CASSFRGLDEQFF. The chain is built from TRBV11-3 and TRBJ2-1; D could derive from TRBD1 or TRBD2 (6 bases each). Between the trimmed V and J ends, which lost 3 bases and 8 bases, there was a span of 11 bases. In germline, CDR1 is SGHNT, CDR2 YENEEA. The length of the CDR3 is 13 residues.

The V and J genes are TRBV14 and TRBJ2-1; TRBD2 aligns across 9 bases. The V gene end was trimmed by 5 bases and the J gene end by 2 bases; junction bases not matched to a gene: 7. This CDR3 region has 16 residues. Germline loops: CDR1 SGHDN, CDR2 FVKESK. The CDR3 protein is CASSVTSGTTYNEQFF. The DNA for the CDR3 is TGTGCCAGCAGCGTGACTAGCGGCACCACCTACAATGAGCAGTTCTTC. The variable domain in full, completed from reference TRBV14 and TRBJ2-1, reads EAGVTQFPSHSVIEKGQTVTLRCDPISGHDNLYWYRRVMGKEIKFLLHFVKESKQDESGMPNNRFLAERTGGTYSTLKVQPAELEDSGVYFCASSVTSGTTYNEQFFGPGTRLTVL.

This clone was observed once. Other DNA sequences from this sample encode an identical CDR3 as well. The rearrangement joins TRBV4-3 to TRBJ2-7; 8 positions agree with TRBD1. There are 14 residues in the CDR3. V was clipped by 0 bases and J by 4 bases; unmatched bases: 2. CDR1 is LGHNA and CDR2 is YSLEER in the germline V gene. The CDR3 here is CASSQDRTGYEQYF. Written as DNA, the CDR3 is TGCGCCAGCAGCCAAGATCGGACAGGGTACGAGCAGTACTTC.

V gene TRBV19 combines with J gene TRBJ1-1, with D hard to call. The CDR3 has 16 residues. The germline V gene has CDR1 LNHDA and CDR2 SQIVND (reference sequence). Trimming shortened V by 4 bases and J by 7 bases, and 22 bases separated the two germline ends. The CDR3 here is CASSKGGQGYIIEAFF. CDR3 sequence (DNA): TGTGCCAGTAGTAAAGGAGGTCAAGGGTATATTATTGAAGCTTTCTTT.

This chain joins TRBV7-9 and TRBJ2-1, with TRBD2 matching 11 bases. The germline gives CDR1 SEHNR, CDR2 FQNEAQ (reference sequence). V lost 6 bases to trimming and J lost 6 bases; unmatched junction nucleotides: 7. The CDR3 consists of 15 residues. DNA of the CDR3: TGTGCCAGCAGTCACACTAGCGGGAGTAGCAATGAGCAGTTCTTC. Its translation is CASSHTSGSSNEQFF.

The chain employs TRBV19 and TRBJ1-4; no definite D call. Trimming left V 3 bases short and J 0 bases short, with 8 bases between. The CDR3 has 15 amino acids. Per the germline V gene, CDR1 is LNHDA and CDR2 is SQIVND (reference sequence). The CDR3: CASSMGIATNEKLFF. The CDR3 bases are TGTGCCAGTAGTATGGGGATTGCAACTAATGAAAAACTGTTTTTT.

This chain joins TRBV4-2 and TRBJ2-7; maybe TRBD1 (7 bases). CDR3 length: 15 amino acids. The ends were cut back, 0 bases at V and 4 bases at J, with 13 bases in the middle. Germline V gene sequence: CDR1 LGHNA, CDR2 YNFKEQ. The CDR3 loop reads CASSQEGQGGYEQYF. The CDR3 nucleotides are TGTGCCAGCAGCCAAGAAGGGCAGGGGGGATACGAGCAGTACTTC.

The gene calls are TRBV7-9 and TRBJ2-1; D not certain. The CDR3 has 13 amino acids. Germline V gene lookup returns CDR1 SEHNR and CDR2 FQNEAQ (reference sequence). Between the trimmed V and J ends, which lost 4 bases and 7 bases, there was a span of 11 bases. This CDR3 is CASSSFEWNEQFF. CDR3 bases: TGTGCCAGCAGCTCCTTTGAATGGAATGAGCAGTTCTTC.

The chain couples TRBV18 to TRBJ1-2, with 7 bases lining up with TRBD1. Germline V gives CDR1 KGHSH, CDR2 LQKENI. The length of the CDR3 is 15 residues. V shed 3 bases, J shed 4 bases, and the junction held 8 bases outside the gene matches. CDR3 DNA: TGTGCCAGCTCACCCCCGGGACAGTCTTTCTATGGCTACACCTTC. Encoded protein: CASSPPGQSFYGYTF.

The rearrangement joins TRBV27 to TRBJ2-1, with D uncertain. This CDR3 contains 12 residues. Germline CDR1 is MNHEY and CDR2 is SMNVEV (reference sequence). V was clipped by 5 bases and J by 8 bases, with 10 bases between them. The CDR3 coding sequence is TGTGCCAGCAGTCAAAGACTGGATGAGCAGTTCTTC. Translating it yields CASSQRLDEQFF.

This rearrangement joins TRBV5-6 to TRBJ2-2, with D maybe TRBD1 (6 bases). Germline CDR1 is SGHDT and CDR2 is YYEEEE. This CDR3 spans 15 amino acids. With 4 bases removed from V and 1 base from J, the gap between germline ends came to 11 bases. The CDR3 DNA reads as TGTGCCAGCAGCCCTGGGACATGGAACACCGGGGAGCTGTTTTTT. It encodes CASSPGTWNTGELFF.

The chain has TRBV28 and TRBJ2-7, with a weak D call TRBD2 (5 bases). The CDR3 is 15 amino acids. Trimming took off 2 bases at V and 5 bases at J, with 16 bases between the two ends. Germline CDR1 and CDR2: MDHEN and SYDVKM. DNA of the CDR3: TGTGCCAGCAGTTTACGAGGGCCTCGAGGCCACGAGCAGTACTTC. Residues: CASSLRGPRGHEQYF.